This T cell receptor (beta chain) was profiled in a study of T cell changes during pregnancy in multiple sclerosis. Germline V gives CDR1 SGHRS, CDR2 YFSETQ. J gave up 13 bases and V 1 base, and 7 bases lay outside the gene matches. The CDR3 consists of 12 residues. Repertoires were generated with immunoSEQ multiplex PCR, while TCRdb's copy carries only in-frame clones and drops some. The sample includes roughly 49,000 clones, around 95% of them seen just once. Sample: CD8+ T cells from peripheral blood mononuclear cells, taken in the first trimester of pregnancy. The V call is TRBV5-1, the J call TRBJ1-2, with 7 bases matching TRBD1. The TCR originated in a female donor with multiple sclerosis, enrolled in a pregnancy study. CDR3 amino acids: CASSLTGEASTF. CDR3 coding DNA: TGCGCCAGCAGCTTGACAGGGGAAGCATCCACCTTC.